Presented here are 23 T cell receptor beta chains from one specimen sequenced in a study of blood T cell repertoires in COVID-19. The repertoire was sequenced with immunoSEQ multiplex PCR; TCRdb's copy has only in-frame clones and lacks some. The repertoire holds about 200,000 clones, around 90% seen once, with approximately 6.7% in the top ten. The sequenced sample consisted of peripheral blood. The receptors were gathered from a middle-aged man with acute or convalescent COVID-19.

The chain joins TRBV11-2 to TRBJ2-1, with TRBD2 matching 10 bases. CDR3 length: 15 residues. V trimming: 6 bases; J trimming: 4 bases; junction bases outside the gene matches: 6. The V gene's germline CDR1 is SGHAT and CDR2 FQNNGV. The CDR3 reads CASRESGGVYNEQFF. CDR3 nucleotide sequence: TGTGCCAGCAGAGAAAGCGGGGGGGTATACAATGAGCAGTTCTTC.

V usage is TRBV18 and J usage is TRBJ1-1; the D is unclear. The germline V and J ends were trimmed by 2 bases and 0 bases, with 13 bases remaining between them. From germline, CDR1 is KGHSH and CDR2 LQKENI. The CDR3 has 16 residues. In DNA, the CDR3 is TGTGCCAGCTCACCATCCGCCGGGAGCCTGAACACTGAAGCTTTCTTT. Its protein product is CASSPSAGSLNTEAFF.

J is TRBJ1-6 and V is TRBV6-1; 7 nucleotides line up with TRBD1. Germline V gives CDR1 MNHNS, CDR2 SASEGT. This CDR3 is built from 17 residues. The trim removed 6 bases at V and 0 bases at J, leaving 8 bases unmatched. CDR3 residues: CASREQGIGSYNSPLHF. CDR3 DNA: TGTGCCAGCAGGGAACAGGGGATCGGCTCCTATAATTCACCCCTCCACTTT.

The rearrangement links TRBV3-1 (or the pseudogene TRBV3-2) to TRBJ1-1, with D possibly being TRBD1 (6 bases). Per germline, CDR1 LGHDT and CDR2 YNNKEL (reference sequence). The V and J ends lost 3 bases and 5 bases respectively, with 16 bases between them. This CDR3 is 15 amino acids long. Here the CDR3 reads CASSQAFIRGTEAFF. CDR3 DNA sequence: TGTGCCAGCAGCCAGGCCTTTATTAGGGGGACTGAAGCTTTCTTT.

The chain recombines TRBV30 with TRBJ2-5, with D uncertain. Trimming stripped 2 bases from V and 1 base from J, with 8 bases between. Germline CDR1 reads GTSNPN; CDR2 reads SVGIG (reference sequence). The CDR3 is 13 amino acids. The CDR3 sequence is CAWSNSLQETQYF. The CDR3 DNA is TGTGCCTGGAGTAACAGTCTCCAAGAGACCCAGTACTTC.

The rearrangement uses TRBV3-1 (or the pseudogene TRBV3-2) and TRBJ1-5; tentative D call: TRBD1 (6 bases). Germline loops: CDR1 LGHDT, CDR2 YNNKEL (reference sequence). The CDR3 runs to 14 residues. The V end was cut by 1 base, the J end by 6 bases, with 10 bases between. DNA of the CDR3: TGTGCCAGCAGCCAAGTTTGGGGGCCTCAGCCCCAGCATTTT. Its translation: CASSQVWGPQPQHF.

The chain uses TRBV5-1 and TRBJ1-6, with D possibly matching TRBD1 (5 bases). Between the trimmed V and J ends, which lost 7 bases and 5 bases, there was a span of 13 bases. CDR1 is SGHRS, CDR2 YFSETQ, per germline. The CDR3 is 14 residues long. As DNA, the CDR3 is TGCGCCAGCGGCCCAGGGTTTAATAATTCACCCCTCCACTTT. Translating it yields CASGPGFNNSPLHF.

J is TRBJ2-7 and V is TRBV5-4; 9 positions match TRBD1. The germline V gene has CDR1 SGHNT and CDR2 YYREEE (reference sequence). The CDR3 length is 15 residues. The J segment lost 4 bases and the V segment lost 0 bases, leaving 5 bases of the junction unmatched. The CDR3 DNA is TGTGCCAGCAGCTTGGGGGGGACAGGGTGGTACGAGCAGTACTTC. Amino acids: CASSLGGTGWYEQYF.

The chain recombines TRBV4-3 with TRBJ1-4; D unclear. Deletions cut 0 bases from V and 0 bases from J, with 20 bases between. This CDR3 has 20 residues. The germline V gene encodes CDR1 LGHNA and CDR2 YSLEER. The CDR3 DNA reads as TGCGCCAGCAGCCAAGATTTCTCCAGTGGACTCCGTCCAACTAATGAAAAACTGTTTTTT. It yields the protein CASSQDFSSGLRPTNEKLFF.

The chain uses TRBV25-1 and TRBJ2-7; 8 nucleotides match TRBD1. The CDR3 covers 14 residues. Trimming removed 4 bases from V and 0 bases from J; junction bases left unmatched: 2. Germline CDR1 and CDR2: MGHDK and SYGVNS. CDR3 protein: CASSGDRSSYEQYF. The DNA for the CDR3 is TGTGCCAGCAGTGGGGACAGGAGCTCCTACGAGCAGTACTTC.

CDR3 bases: TGTGCCAGCGGAGGGGCGCCGGGCTATGGCTACACCTTC. Translating gives CASGGAPGYGYTF. This rearrangement joins TRBV12-3 or TRBV12-4 to TRBJ1-2, with D possibly being TRBD1 (5 bases). V was pared by 8 bases and J by 4 bases, with 14 bases between. The CDR3 is 13 amino acids.

This chain joins TRBV5-6 and TRBJ2-6; a weak D match, TRBD2 (5 bases). CDR1 and CDR2 (germline): SGHDT, YYEEEE. The length of the CDR3 is 16 residues. Trimming removed 4 bases from V and 0 bases from J, with 11 bases in between. The CDR3 loop reads CASSLAPNSGANVLTF. The CDR3 DNA sequence: TGTGCCAGCAGCCTAGCCCCGAACTCTGGGGCCAACGTCCTGACTTTC. The full variable domain, with the rest looked up from reference TRBV5-6 and TRBJ2-6, is DAGVTQSPTHLIKTRGQQVTLRCSPKSGHDTVSWYQQALGQGPQFIFQYYEEEERQRGNFPDRFSGHQFPNYSSELNVNALLLGDSALYLCASSLAPNSGANVLTFGAGSRLTVL.

The V and J genes are TRBV11-2 and TRBJ2-1; 7 bases fit TRBD2. The CDR3 contains 14 residues. Per the germline V gene, CDR1 is SGHAT and CDR2 is FQNNGV. V gave up 6 bases and J gave up 7 bases; unmatched junction bases: 9. CDR3 amino acids: CASRGGGVGNEQFF. Written as DNA, the CDR3 is TGTGCCAGCAGGGGCGGGGGAGTGGGGAATGAGCAGTTCTTC.

The chain uses TRBV12-5 and TRBJ1-1; D is unresolved. The V gene's germline CDR1 is LGHNT and CDR2 FRNRAP. The V and J ends lost 6 bases and 0 bases respectively, with 11 bases between them. The CDR3 runs to 14 residues. The CDR3 sequence is CASGPSTVNTEAFF. The CDR3 DNA follows: TGTGCTAGTGGCCCCTCTACAGTGAACACTGAAGCTTTCTTT.

The chain links TRBV9 to TRBJ2-1, with TRBD1 as a possible D gene (5 bases). Trimming removed 3 bases at V and 8 bases at J, with 15 bases between. The CDR3 has 14 amino acids. Germline lookup yields CDR1 SGDLS and CDR2 YYNGEE. The DNA of the CDR3 is TGTGCCAGCAGCGCCAGGGATTGGGTCGATGAGCAGTTCTTC. Amino acid sequence: CASSARDWVDEQFF. The variable domain in full, completed from reference TRBV9 and TRBJ2-1, reads DSGVTQTPKHLITATGQRVTLRCSPRSGDLSVYWYQQSLDQGLQFLIQYYNGEERAKGNILERFSAQQFPDLHSELNLSSLELGDSALYFCASSARDWVDEQFFGPGTRLTVL.

The sample holds a few counts of this clone. This chain uses TRBV2 with TRBJ2-1, with 7 bases lining up with TRBD1. The CDR3 loop spans 16 amino acids. After removal of 0 bases from V and 3 bases from J, the junction contained 5 bases not matched to a gene. Germline CDR1 is SNHLY and CDR2 is FYNNEI. CDR3 DNA: TGTGCCAGCAGTGAAGCAGGGGGCCATAACTACAATGAGCAGTTCTTC. Protein: CASSEAGGHNYNEQFF.

V and J are TRBV11-2 and TRBJ2-2; a weak D match, TRBD1 (5 bases). This CDR3 region has 18 residues. The germline V and J ends were trimmed by 0 bases and 2 bases, with 16 bases remaining between them. Per the germline V gene, CDR1 is SGHAT and CDR2 is FQNNGV. The CDR3 bases are TGTGCCAGCAGCTTAGATTGGAAGGCAGGGCGAAACACCGGGGAGCTGTTTTTT. This sequence encodes CASSLDWKAGRNTGELFF.

This clone showed up just once. The chain links TRBV6-5 to TRBJ2-3; 10 bases match TRBD2. The V gene end was trimmed by 6 bases and the J gene end by 3 bases; junction bases not matched to a gene: 6. Germline V gene data show CDR1 as MNHEY and CDR2 as SVGAGI. The CDR3 runs 15 residues. CDR3 coding DNA: TGTGCCAGCAGCCCAACTAGCGGGGTTACAGATACGCAGTATTTT. Its protein product is CASSPTSGVTDTQYF.

The genes are TRBV28 and TRBJ1-1, with a weak D call TRBD1 (6 bases). The CDR3 contains 18 residues. CDR1 and CDR2 from the germline V gene are MDHEN and SYDVKM. V was clipped by 1 base and J by 0 bases, with 18 bases between them. In DNA, the CDR3 is TGTGCCAGCAGTTTATTTTCCAGGGGTGAGTTCATGAACACTGAAGCTTTCTTT. Translating gives CASSLFSRGEFMNTEAFF. Combining the CDR3 with reference TRBV28 and TRBJ1-1 gives the whole variable domain DVKVTQSSRYLVKRTGEKVFLECVQDMDHENMFWYRQDPGLGLRLIYFSYDVKMKEKGDIPEGYSVSREKKERFSLILESASTNQTSMYLCASSLFSRGEFMNTEAFFGQGTRLTVV.

As to this clone: An end of the junction does not agree with germline; a read error may underlie this. V is TRBV18 and J is TRBJ2-1, with D possibly TRBD1 on 8 matching bases. The germline CDR1 and CDR2 sequences are KGHSH and LQKENI. The CDR3 is 15 amino acids. The CDR3 spells CASSPQGGSYNEQFF. DNA for the CDR3: TGTGCCAGCTCTCCACAGGGGGGGTCCTACAATGAGCAGTTCTTC.

The chain couples TRBV5-5 to TRBJ2-1; tentative D call: TRBD1 (6 bases). V dropped 2 bases and J dropped 6 bases, with 12 bases sitting between them. CDR1 and CDR2 from the germline V gene are SGHKS and YYEKEE (reference sequence). This CDR3 has 14 amino acids. The CDR3 protein is CASSFQQGINEQFF. In nucleotides, the CDR3 is TGTGCCAGCAGCTTTCAACAGGGAATCAATGAGCAGTTCTTC.

CDR3 bases: TGTGCCAGCAGCTTGGCTGCGGGGGAGGTCTACGAGCAGTACTTC. This translates into CASSLAAGEVYEQYF. The chain carries TRBV7-2 and TRBJ2-7, with 7 bases matching TRBD2. Trimming took 3 bases from V and 3 from J; bases not matched to a gene: 8. The CDR3 totals 15 residues. Germline values: CDR1 SGHTA, CDR2 FQGNSA.

This rearrangement joins TRBV5-1 to TRBJ2-3; 9 bases fit TRBD1. The CDR3 extends over 15 amino acids. V was clipped by 4 bases and J by 4 bases; unmatched bases: 7. Germline values: CDR1 SGHRS, CDR2 YFSETQ. The CDR3 sequence is CASSLRQGGADTQYF. CDR3 in DNA: TGCGCCAGCAGCCTGAGACAGGGGGGTGCAGATACGCAGTATTTT.